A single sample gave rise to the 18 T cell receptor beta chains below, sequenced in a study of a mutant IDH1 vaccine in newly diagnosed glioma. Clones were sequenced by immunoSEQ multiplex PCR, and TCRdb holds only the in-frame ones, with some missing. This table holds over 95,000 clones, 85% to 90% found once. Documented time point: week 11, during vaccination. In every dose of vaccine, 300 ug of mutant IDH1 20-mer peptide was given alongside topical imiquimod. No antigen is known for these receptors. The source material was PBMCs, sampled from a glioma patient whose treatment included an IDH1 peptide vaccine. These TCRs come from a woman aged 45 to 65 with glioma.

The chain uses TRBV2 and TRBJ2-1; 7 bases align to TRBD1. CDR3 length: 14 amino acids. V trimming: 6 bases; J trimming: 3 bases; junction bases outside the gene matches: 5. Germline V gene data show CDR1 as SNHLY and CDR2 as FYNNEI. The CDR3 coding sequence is TGTGCCAGCAGGACAGGGTTAGGCTACAATGAGCAGTTCTTC. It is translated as CASRTGLGYNEQFF.

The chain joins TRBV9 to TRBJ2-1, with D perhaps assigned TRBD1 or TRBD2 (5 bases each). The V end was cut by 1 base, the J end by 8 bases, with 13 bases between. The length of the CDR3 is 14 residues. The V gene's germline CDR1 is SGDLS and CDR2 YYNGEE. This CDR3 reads CASSVLLVGDEQFF. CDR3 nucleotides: TGTGCCAGCAGCGTACTACTAGTAGGGGATGAGCAGTTCTTC. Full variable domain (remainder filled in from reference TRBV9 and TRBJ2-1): DSGVTQTPKHLITATGQRVTLRCSPRSGDLSVYWYQQSLDQGLQFLIQYYNGEERAKGNILERFSAQQFPDLHSELNLSSLELGDSALYFCASSVLLVGDEQFFGPGTRLTVL.

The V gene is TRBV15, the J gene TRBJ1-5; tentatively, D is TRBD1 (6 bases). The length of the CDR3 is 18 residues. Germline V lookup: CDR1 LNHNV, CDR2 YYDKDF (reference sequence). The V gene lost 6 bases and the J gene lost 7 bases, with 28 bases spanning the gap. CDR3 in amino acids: CATRGYGLETGPSQPQHF. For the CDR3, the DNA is TGTGCCACCAGAGGTTACGGGCTAGAGACAGGCCCGTCACAGCCCCAGCATTTT. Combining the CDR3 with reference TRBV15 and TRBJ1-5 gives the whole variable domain DAMVIQNPRYQVTQFGKPVTLSCSQTLNHNVMYWYQQKSSQAPKLLFHYYDKDFNNEADTPDNFQSRRPNTSFCFLDIRSPGLGDTAMYLCATRGYGLETGPSQPQHFGDGTRLSIL.

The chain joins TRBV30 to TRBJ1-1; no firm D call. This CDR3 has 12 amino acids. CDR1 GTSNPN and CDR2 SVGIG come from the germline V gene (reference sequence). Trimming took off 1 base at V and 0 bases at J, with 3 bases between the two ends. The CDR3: CAWSGMNTEAFF. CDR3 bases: TGTGCCTGGAGTGGGATGAACACTGAAGCTTTCTTT.

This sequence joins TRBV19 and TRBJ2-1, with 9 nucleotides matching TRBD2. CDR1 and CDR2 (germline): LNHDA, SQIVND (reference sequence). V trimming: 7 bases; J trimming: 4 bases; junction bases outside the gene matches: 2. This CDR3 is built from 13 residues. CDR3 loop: CASKLAGYNEQFF. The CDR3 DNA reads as TGTGCCAGTAAGCTAGCGGGGTACAATGAGCAGTTCTTC.

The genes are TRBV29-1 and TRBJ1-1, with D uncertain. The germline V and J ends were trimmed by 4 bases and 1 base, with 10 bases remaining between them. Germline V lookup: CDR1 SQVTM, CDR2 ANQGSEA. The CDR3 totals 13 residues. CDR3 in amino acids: CSVVEASNTEAFF. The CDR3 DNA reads TGCAGCGTTGTCGAGGCCTCGAACACTGAAGCTTTCTTT.

The CDR3 region is CASSAPFSGNEQFF. CDR3 sequence (DNA): TGTGCCAGCAGCGCCCCTTTTAGTGGAAATGAGCAGTTCTTC. The chain employs TRBV9 and TRBJ2-1; D gene ambiguous. Trimming removed 3 bases from V and 7 bases from J, with 14 bases in between. Germline V gene data show CDR1 as SGDLS and CDR2 as YYNGEE. The CDR3 covers 14 residues.

The CDR3 sequence is CASAREGSYNEQFF. The CDR3 bases are TGTGCCAGTGCCCGAGAAGGTTCGTACAATGAGCAGTTCTTC. The chain joins TRBV19 to TRBJ2-1; D gene uncertain. The length of the CDR3 is 14 residues. CDR1 is LNHDA, CDR2 SQIVND, per germline (reference sequence). Trimming shortened V by 8 bases and J by 4 bases, and 15 bases separated the two germline ends.

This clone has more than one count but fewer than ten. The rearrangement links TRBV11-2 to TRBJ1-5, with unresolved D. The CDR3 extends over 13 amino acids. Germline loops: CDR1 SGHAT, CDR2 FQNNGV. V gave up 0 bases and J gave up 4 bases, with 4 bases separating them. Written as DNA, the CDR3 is TGTGCCAGCAGCTTAGAACGGAATCAGCCCCAGCATTTT. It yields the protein CASSLERNQPQHF.

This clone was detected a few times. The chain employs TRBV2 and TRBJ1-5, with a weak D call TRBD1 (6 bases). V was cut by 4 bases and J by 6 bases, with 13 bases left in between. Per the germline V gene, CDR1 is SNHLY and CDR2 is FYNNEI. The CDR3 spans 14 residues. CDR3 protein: CASSGRTAFQPQHF. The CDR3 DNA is TGTGCCAGCAGTGGTAGGACAGCTTTTCAGCCCCAGCATTTT. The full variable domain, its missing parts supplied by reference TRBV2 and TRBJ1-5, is EPEVTQTPSHQVTQMGQEVILRCVPISNHLYFYWYRQILGQKVEFLVSFYNNEISEKSEIFDDQFSVERPDGSNFTLKIRSTKLEDSAMYFCASSGRTAFQPQHFGDGTRLSIL.

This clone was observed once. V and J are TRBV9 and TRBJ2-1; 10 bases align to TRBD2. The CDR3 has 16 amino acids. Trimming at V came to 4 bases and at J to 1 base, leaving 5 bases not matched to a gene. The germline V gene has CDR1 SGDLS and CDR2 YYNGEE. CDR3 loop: CASSPGTSASYNEQFF. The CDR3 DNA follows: TGTGCCAGCAGCCCAGGGACTAGCGCATCCTACAATGAGCAGTTCTTC. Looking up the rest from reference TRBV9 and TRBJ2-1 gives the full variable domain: DSGVTQTPKHLITATGQRVTLRCSPRSGDLSVYWYQQSLDQGLQFLIQYYNGEERAKGNILERFSAQQFPDLHSELNLSSLELGDSALYFCASSPGTSASYNEQFFGPGTRLTVL.

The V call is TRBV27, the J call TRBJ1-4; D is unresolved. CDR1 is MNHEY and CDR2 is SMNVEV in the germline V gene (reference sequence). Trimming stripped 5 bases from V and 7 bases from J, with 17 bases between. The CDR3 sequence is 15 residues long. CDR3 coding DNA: TGTGCCAGCAGTCCCTCTATGTGGGTGGGTGAAAAACTGTTTTTT. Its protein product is CASSPSMWVGEKLFF.

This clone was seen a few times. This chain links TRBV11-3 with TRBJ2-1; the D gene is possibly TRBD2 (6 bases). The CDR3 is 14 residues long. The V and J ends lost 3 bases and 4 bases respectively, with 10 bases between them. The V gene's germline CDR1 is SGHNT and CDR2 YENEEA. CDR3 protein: CASSFGGDYNEQFF. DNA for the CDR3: TGTGCCAGCAGCTTCGGAGGGGATTACAATGAGCAGTTCTTC.

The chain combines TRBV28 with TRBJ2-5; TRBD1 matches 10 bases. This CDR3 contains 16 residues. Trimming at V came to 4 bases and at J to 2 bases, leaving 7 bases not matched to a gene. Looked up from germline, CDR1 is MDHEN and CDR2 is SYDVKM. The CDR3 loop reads CASSWPGTGVQETQYF. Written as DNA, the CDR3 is TGTGCCAGCAGTTGGCCCGGGACAGGGGTTCAAGAGACCCAGTACTTC. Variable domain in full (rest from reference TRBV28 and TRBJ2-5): DVKVTQSSRYLVKRTGEKVFLECVQDMDHENMFWYRQDPGLGLRLIYFSYDVKMKEKGDIPEGYSVSREKKERFSLILESASTNQTSMYLCASSWPGTGVQETQYFGPGTRLLVL.

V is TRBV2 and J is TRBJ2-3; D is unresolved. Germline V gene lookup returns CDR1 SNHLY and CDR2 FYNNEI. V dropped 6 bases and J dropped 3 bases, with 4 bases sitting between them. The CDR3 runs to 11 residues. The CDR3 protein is CASRWTDTQYF. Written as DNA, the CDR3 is TGTGCCAGCAGATGGACAGATACGCAGTATTTT. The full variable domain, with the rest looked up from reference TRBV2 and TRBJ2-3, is EPEVTQTPSHQVTQMGQEVILRCVPISNHLYFYWYRQILGQKVEFLVSFYNNEISEKSEIFDDQFSVERPDGSNFTLKIRSTKLEDSAMYFCASRWTDTQYFGPGTRLTVL.

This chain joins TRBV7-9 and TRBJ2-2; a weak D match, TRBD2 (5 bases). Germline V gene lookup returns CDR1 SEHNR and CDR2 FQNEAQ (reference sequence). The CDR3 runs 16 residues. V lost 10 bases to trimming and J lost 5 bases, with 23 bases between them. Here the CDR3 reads CATPPGPIAPTGELFF. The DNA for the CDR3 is TGTGCCACCCCACCCGGCCCTATAGCGCCGACCGGGGAGCTGTTTTTT.

The CDR3 is CASSFRGELFF. The CDR3 coding sequence is TGTGCCAGCAGTTTCCGAGGGGAGCTGTTTTTT. The chain carries TRBV28 and TRBJ2-2; D gene uncertain. Germline V gene data show CDR1 as MDHEN and CDR2 as SYDVKM. The V end lost 3 bases, the J end lost 8 bases, and 4 bases lay between the germline ends. The CDR3 covers 11 residues.

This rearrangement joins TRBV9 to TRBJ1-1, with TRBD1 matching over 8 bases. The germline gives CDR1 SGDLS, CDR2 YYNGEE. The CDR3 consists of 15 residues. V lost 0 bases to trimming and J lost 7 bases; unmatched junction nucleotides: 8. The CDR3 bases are TGTGCCAGCAGCGTAGCTACGGGGGACAGGAGTGAAGCTTTCTTT. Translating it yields CASSVATGDRSEAFF.